This TCR beta chain appears in the sequencing data of a study of cytomegalovirus exposure and HLA in healthy donors. About this clone itself: The antigen is undetermined.

Whole-study findings and limits: Reports showed the classifier diagnosing cytomegalovirus status with high specificity and sensitivity. Reports state that TCR beta sequences accurately predicted most subjects' HLA-A and HLA-B alleles. A later analysis linked more than 15,000 TCR beta sequences to HLA alleles at 0.05 false discovery rate.

The CDR3 sequence is 16 residues long. Trimming took 5 bases from V and 2 from J, leaving 16 bases between them. Germline loops: CDR1 LNHDA, CDR2 SQIVND (reference sequence). Vbeta (60) and Jbeta (13) primers were used in the PCR. Sequencing was performed with immunoSEQ multiplex PCR; in TCRdb, only in-frame clones are kept and a portion is missing. The sample records around 62,000 clones, 65% to 85% being singletons. What was sequenced was PBMCs. The chain carries TRBV19 and TRBJ1-5; TRBD1 is a possible D gene (6 bases). This sequence originates from a woman in her 30s in good health and CMV-seronegative. The CDR3 protein is CASSPGTRKGNQPQHF. In nucleotides, the CDR3 is TGTGCCAGTAGTCCAGGGACAAGGAAAGGCAATCAGCCCCAGCATTTT.